This TCR beta chain was obtained from a study of blood T cell repertoires in COVID-19. About the study: T cells, B-cell-depleted T cells, or PBMCs supplied cDNA or gDNA.

As handled by the study authors: Estimates of nucleated cell counts were drawn from the amplification of reference gene primers. TCRdb's copy holds only in-frame clones and misses some; the assay was immunoSEQ multiplex PCR. That table supplies the V and J calls and clone size; D and trimming were determined from the DNA. The sample includes more than 300,000 clones, about 92% seen only once; the top ten take approximately 17%. Trimming removed 5 bases from V and 6 bases from J, with 17 bases in between. The germline CDR1 and CDR2 sequences are SQVTM and ANQGSEA. This CDR3 region has 13 residues. The sequence was obtained from a woman younger than 45 who had recovered from COVID-19. The sequenced sample consisted of PBMCs or T cells enriched from blood (not recorded which). The rearrangement uses TRBV29-1 and TRBJ2-7, with no clear D. This CDR3 is CSVRRRATTEQYF. The DNA of the CDR3 is TGCAGCGTTCGCCGGAGAGCTACTACCGAGCAGTACTTC.